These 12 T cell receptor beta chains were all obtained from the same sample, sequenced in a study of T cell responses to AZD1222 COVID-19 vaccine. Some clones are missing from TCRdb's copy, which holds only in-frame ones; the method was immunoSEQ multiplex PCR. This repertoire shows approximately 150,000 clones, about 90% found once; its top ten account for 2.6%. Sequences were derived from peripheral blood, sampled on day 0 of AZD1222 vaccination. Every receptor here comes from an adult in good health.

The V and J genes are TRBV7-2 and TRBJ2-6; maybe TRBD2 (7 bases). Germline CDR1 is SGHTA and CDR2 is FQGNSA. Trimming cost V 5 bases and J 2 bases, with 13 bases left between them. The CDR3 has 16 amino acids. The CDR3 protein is CASSAAGAAGANVLTF. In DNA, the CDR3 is TGTGCCAGCAGCGCGGCGGGGGCAGCTGGGGCCAACGTCCTGACTTTC.

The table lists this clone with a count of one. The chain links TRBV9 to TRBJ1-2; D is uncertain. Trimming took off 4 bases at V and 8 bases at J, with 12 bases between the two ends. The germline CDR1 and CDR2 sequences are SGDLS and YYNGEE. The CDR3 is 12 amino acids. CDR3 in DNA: TGTGCCAGCAGCCCCGAGGTAGGAGGCTACACCTTC. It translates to CASSPEVGGYTF.

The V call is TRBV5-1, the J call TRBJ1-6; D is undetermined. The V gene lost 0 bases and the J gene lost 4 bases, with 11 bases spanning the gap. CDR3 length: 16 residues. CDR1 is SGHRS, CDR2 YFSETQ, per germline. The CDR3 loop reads CASSLGSGTYNSPLHF. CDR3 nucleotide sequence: TGCGCCAGCAGCTTGGGATCCGGAACGTATAATTCACCCCTCCACTTT.

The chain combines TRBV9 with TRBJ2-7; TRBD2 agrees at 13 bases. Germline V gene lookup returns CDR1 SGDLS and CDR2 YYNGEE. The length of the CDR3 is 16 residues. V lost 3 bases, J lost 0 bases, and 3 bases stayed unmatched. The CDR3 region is CASSGGLAGNSYEQYF. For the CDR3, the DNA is TGTGCCAGCAGCGGGGGACTAGCGGGAAACTCCTACGAGCAGTACTTC.

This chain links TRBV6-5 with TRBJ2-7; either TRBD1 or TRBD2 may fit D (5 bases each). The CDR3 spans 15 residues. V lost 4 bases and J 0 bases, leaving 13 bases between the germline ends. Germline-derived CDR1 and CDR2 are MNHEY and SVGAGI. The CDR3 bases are TGTGCCAGCAGTTTGTATGGGACCGTCTCCTACGAGCAGTACTTC. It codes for CASSLYGTVSYEQYF.

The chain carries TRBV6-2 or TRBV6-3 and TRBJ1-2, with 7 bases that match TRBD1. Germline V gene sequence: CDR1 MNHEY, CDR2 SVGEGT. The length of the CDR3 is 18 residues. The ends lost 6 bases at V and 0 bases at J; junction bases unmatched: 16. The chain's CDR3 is CASSPFGTAQLANYGYTF. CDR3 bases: TGTGCCAGCAGCCCCTTCGGGACAGCCCAGTTAGCTAACTATGGCTACACCTTC.

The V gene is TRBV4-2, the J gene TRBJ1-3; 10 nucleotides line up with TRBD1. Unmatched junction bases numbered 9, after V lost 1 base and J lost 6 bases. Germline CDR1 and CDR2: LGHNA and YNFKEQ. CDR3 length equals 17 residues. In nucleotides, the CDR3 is TGTGCCAGCAGCCAAGGCCTCAGCGGACAGGGGGTAAACACCATATATTTT. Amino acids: CASSQGLSGQGVNTIYF.

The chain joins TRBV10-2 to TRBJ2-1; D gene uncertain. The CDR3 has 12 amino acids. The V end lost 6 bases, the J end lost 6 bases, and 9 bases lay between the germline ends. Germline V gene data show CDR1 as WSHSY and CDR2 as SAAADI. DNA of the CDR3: TGCGCCAGCAGACTGCTAACCAATGAGCAGTTCTTC. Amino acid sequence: CASRLLTNEQFF.

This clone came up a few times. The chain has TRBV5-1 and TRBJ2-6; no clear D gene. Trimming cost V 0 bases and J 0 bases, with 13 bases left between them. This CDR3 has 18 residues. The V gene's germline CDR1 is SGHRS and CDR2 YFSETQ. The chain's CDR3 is CASSLVVGSVSGANVLTF. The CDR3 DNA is TGCGCCAGCAGCTTGGTAGTCGGTTCAGTCTCTGGGGCCAACGTCCTGACTTTC.

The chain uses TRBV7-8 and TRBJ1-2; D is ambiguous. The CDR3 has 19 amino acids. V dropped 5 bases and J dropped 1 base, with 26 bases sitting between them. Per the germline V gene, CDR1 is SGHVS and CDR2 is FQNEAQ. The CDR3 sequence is CASSPNRRRTHSLNYGYTF. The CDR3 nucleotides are TGTGCCAGCAGCCCAAACCGCCGAAGGACTCATTCCCTTAACTATGGCTACACCTTC.

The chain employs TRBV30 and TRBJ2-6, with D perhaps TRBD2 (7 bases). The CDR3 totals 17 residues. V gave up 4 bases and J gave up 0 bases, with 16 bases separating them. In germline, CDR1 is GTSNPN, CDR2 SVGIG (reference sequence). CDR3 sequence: CAWIGGAITSGANVLTF. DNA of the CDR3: TGTGCCTGGATTGGGGGGGCAATAACCTCTGGGGCCAACGTCCTGACTTTC.

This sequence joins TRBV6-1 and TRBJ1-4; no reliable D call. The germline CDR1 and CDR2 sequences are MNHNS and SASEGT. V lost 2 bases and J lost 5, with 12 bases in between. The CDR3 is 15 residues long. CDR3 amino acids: CASSELGRNNEKLFF. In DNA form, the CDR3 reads TGTGCCAGCAGTGAATTAGGCAGGAACAATGAAAAACTGTTTTTT.